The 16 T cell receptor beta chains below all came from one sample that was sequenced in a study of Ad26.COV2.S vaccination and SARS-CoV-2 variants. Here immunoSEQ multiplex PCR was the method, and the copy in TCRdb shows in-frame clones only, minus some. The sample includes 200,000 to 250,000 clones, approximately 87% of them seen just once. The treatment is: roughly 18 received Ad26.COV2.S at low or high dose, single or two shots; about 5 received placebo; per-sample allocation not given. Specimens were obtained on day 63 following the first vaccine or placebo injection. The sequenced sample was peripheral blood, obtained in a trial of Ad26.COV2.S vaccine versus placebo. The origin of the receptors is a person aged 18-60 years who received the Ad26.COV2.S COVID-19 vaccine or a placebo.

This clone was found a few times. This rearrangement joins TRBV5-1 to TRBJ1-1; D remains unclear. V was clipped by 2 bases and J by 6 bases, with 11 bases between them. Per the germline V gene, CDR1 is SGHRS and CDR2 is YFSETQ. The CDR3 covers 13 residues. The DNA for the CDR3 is TGCGCCAGCAGCTTTCGGATTGGGGCTGAAGCTTTCTTT. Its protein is CASSFRIGAEAFF.

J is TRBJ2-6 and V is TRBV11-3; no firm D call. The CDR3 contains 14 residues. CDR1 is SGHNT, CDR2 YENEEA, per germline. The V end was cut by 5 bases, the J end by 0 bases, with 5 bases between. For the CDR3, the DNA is TGTGCCAGCAGCCGAGGCTCTGGGGCCAACGTCCTGACTTTC. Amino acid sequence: CASSRGSGANVLTF.

The CDR3, as DNA: TGTGCCAGCAGTTTAGGGACCGGGACAGGGGGATCCGAGCAGTACTTC. The encoded protein is CASSLGTGTGGSEQYF. The chain recombines TRBV28 with TRBJ2-7; the match to TRBD1 covers 11 bases. The junction had 9 bases not matched to a gene; V was cut back by 2 bases and J by 6 bases. Germline V gives CDR1 MDHEN, CDR2 SYDVKM. The CDR3 totals 16 residues.

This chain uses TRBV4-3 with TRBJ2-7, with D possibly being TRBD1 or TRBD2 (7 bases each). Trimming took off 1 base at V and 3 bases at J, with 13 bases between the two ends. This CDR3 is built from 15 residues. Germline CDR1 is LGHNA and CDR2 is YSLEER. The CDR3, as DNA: TGCGCCAGCAGCCAAGGGTCCAGGGGGGGCTACGAGCAGTACTTC. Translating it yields CASSQGSRGGYEQYF.

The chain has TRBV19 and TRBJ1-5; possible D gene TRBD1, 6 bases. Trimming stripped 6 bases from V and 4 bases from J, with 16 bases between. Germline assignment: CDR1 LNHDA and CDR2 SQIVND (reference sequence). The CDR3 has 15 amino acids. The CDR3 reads CASSAPGQINQPQHF. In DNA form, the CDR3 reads TGTGCCAGTAGCGCCCCTGGACAGATTAATCAGCCCCAGCATTTT.

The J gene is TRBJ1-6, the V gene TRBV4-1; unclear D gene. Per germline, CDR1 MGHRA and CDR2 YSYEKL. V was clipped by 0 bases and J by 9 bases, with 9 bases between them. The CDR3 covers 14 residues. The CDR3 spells CASSQDTAASPLHF. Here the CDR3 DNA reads TGCGCCAGCAGCCAAGATACGGCAGCTTCACCCCTCCACTTT.

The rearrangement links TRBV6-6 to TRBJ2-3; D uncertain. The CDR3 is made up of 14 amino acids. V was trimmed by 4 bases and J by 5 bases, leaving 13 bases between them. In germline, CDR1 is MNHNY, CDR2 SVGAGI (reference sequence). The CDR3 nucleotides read TGTGCCAGCAGTTTCATTAGTCACGAAGATACGCAGTATTTT. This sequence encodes CASSFISHEDTQYF.

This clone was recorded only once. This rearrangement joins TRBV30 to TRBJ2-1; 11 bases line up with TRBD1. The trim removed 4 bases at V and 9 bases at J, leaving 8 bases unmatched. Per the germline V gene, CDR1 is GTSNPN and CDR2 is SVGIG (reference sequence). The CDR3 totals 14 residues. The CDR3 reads CAWNVGQGAGEQFF. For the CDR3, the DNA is TGTGCCTGGAATGTCGGACAGGGGGCCGGTGAGCAGTTCTTC. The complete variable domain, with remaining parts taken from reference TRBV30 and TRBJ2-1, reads SQTIHQWPATLVQPVGSPLSLECTVEGTSNPNLYWYRQAAGRGLQLLFYSVGIGQISSEVPQNLSASRPQDRQFILSSKKLLLSDSGFYLCAWNVGQGAGEQFFGPGTRLTVL.

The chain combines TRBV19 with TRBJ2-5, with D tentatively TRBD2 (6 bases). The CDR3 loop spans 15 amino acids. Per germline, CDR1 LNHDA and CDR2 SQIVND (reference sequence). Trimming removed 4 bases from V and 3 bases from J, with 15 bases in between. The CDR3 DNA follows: TGTGCCAGTAGTAATCCGGCGGGATTCGAAGAGACCCAGTACTTC. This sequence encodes CASSNPAGFEETQYF.

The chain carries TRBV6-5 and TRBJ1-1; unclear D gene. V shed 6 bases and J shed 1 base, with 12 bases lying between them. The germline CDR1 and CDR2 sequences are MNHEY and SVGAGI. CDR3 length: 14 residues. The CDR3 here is CASRDLRQNTEAFF. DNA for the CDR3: TGTGCCAGCAGGGACCTTAGGCAGAACACTGAAGCTTTCTTT.

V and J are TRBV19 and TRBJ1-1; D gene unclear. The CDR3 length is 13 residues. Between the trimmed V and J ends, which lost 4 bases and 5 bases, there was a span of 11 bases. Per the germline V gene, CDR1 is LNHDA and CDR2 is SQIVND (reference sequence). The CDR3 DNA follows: TGTGCCAGTAGTACTACCTCGGGGACTGAAGCTTTCTTT. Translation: CASSTTSGTEAFF.

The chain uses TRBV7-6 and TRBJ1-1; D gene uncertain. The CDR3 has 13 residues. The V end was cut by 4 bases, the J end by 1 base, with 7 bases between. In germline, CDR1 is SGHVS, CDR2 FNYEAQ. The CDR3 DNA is TGTGCCAGCAGCTATACCTCGAACACTGAAGCTTTCTTT. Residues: CASSYTSNTEAFF.

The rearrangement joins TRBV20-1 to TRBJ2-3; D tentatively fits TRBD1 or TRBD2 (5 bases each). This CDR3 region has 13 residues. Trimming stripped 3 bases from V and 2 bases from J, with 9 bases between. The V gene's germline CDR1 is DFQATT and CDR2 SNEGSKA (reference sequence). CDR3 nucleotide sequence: TGCAGTGCTAGTGCAGGGACCACAGATACGCAGTATTTT. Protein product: CSASAGTTDTQYF.

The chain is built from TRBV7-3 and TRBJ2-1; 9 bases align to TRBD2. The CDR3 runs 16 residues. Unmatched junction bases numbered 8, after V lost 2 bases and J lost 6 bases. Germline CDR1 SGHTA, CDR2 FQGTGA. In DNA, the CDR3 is TGTGCCAGCAGCTTATTTGGGAAGACTAGCGGCAATGAGCAGTTCTTC. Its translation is CASSLFGKTSGNEQFF.

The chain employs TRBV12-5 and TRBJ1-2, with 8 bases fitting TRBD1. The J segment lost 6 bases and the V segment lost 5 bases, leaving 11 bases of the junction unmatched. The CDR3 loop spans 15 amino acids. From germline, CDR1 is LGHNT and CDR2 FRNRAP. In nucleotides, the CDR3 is TGTGCTAGTGGTCTATGGACAGGGTCAGGTGATGGCTACACCTTC. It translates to CASGLWTGSGDGYTF.

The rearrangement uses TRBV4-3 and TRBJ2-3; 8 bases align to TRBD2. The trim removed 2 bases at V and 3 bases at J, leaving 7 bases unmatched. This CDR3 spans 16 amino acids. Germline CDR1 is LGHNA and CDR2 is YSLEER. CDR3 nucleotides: TGCGCCAGCAGCCAAACCCGGGGGGGCCTTACAGATACGCAGTATTTT. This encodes CASSQTRGGLTDTQYF.